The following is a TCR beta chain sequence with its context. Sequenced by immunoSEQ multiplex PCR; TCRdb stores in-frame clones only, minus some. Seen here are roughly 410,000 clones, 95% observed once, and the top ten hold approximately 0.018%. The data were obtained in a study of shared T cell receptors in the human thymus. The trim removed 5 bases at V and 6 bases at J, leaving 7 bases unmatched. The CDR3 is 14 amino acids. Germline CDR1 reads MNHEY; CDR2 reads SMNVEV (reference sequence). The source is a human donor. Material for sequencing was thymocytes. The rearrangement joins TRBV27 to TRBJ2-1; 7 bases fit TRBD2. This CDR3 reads CASSPGGVFNEQFF. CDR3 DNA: TGTGCCAGCAGTCCGGGAGGAGTTTTCAATGAGCAGTTCTTC.